These 24 T cell receptor beta chains were sequenced from one sample in a study of blood T cell repertoires in COVID-19. Libraries were prepared by immunoSEQ multiplex PCR; TCRdb keeps only in-frame clonotypes and omits some of them. This table holds under 300,000 clones, 70% to 85% found once. Source material: PBMCs or T cells enriched from blood (not recorded which). These receptors all stem from a man between 35 and 55 years old who had recovered from COVID-19.

This clone was seen only a few times. The V and J genes are TRBV3-1 (or the pseudogene TRBV3-2) and TRBJ2-3; tentative D call: TRBD2 (6 bases). Trimming stripped 7 bases from V and 5 bases from J, with 19 bases between. The CDR3 extends over 15 amino acids. The germline V gene encodes CDR1 LGHDT and CDR2 YNNKEL (reference sequence). The CDR3 loop reads CASNRAGIGLDTQYF. The CDR3 DNA is TGTGCCAGCAACCGGGCGGGGATCGGGTTAGATACGCAGTATTTT.

This clone was counted a few times. The chain is built from TRBV5-1 and TRBJ2-3; the D gene is possibly TRBD2 (6 bases). In germline, CDR1 is SGHRS, CDR2 YFSETQ. The CDR3 contains 14 residues. The V end lost 2 bases, the J end lost 1 base, and 8 bases lay between the germline ends. Written as DNA, the CDR3 is TGCGCCAGCAGCTTTATAGCGGGCACAGATACGCAGTATTTT. This encodes CASSFIAGTDTQYF.

The J gene is TRBJ1-1, the V gene TRBV4-2; D is perhaps TRBD1 (5 bases). CDR1 and CDR2 (germline): LGHNA, YNFKEQ. Deletions cut 10 bases from V and 4 bases from J, with 10 bases between. This CDR3 has 11 residues. The CDR3 protein is CATQGSTEAFF. CDR3 bases: TGTGCCACCCAGGGAAGCACTGAAGCTTTCTTT.

This clone was detected only once. CDR3 loop: CASSPGTPGGEQFF. DNA of the CDR3: TGTGCCAGCAGCCCCGGGACCCCGGGAGGTGAGCAGTTCTTC. The chain links TRBV7-3 to TRBJ2-1; 7 nucleotides agree with TRBD2. The V and J ends lost 5 bases and 9 bases, in that order; junction bases with no gene match: 10. This CDR3 contains 14 residues. Germline CDR1 is SGHTA and CDR2 is FQGTGA.

This chain links TRBV6-5 with TRBJ2-2; TRBD1 matches 7 bases. The CDR3 has 15 residues. CDR1 is MNHEY and CDR2 is SVGAGI in the germline V gene. J was trimmed by 4 bases and V by 6 bases; bases with no gene match: 8. CDR3 sequence (DNA): TGTGCCAGCAGGGCCCCGACAGGGACCACCGGGGAGCTGTTTTTT. Translated, it gives CASRAPTGTTGELFF.

The gene calls are TRBV11-1 and TRBJ2-2, with D hard to call. V lost 7 bases, J lost 7 bases, and 16 bases lay in between. The length of the CDR3 is 14 residues. Germline CDR1 SGHAT, CDR2 FQDESV (reference sequence). CDR3 bases: TGTGCCAGCATCTCTAGTCCCGTGAGCGGGGAGCTGTTTTTT. It specifies CASISSPVSGELFF.

The sample holds a few counts of this clone. This chain connects TRBV3-1 (or the pseudogene TRBV3-2) to TRBJ2-7; 9 nucleotides line up with TRBD1. CDR3 length: 15 residues. The germline CDR1 and CDR2 sequences are LGHDT and YNNKEL (reference sequence). V lost 4 bases, J lost 7 bases, and 11 bases stayed unmatched. CDR3 nucleotide sequence: TGTGCCAGCAGCCGAATGTCCGGGACAGGGAGGGAGCAGTACTTC. It specifies CASSRMSGTGREQYF.

The CDR3 coding sequence is TGTGCCAGCAGCCAGGGACTACCGGGACTGAACAATGAGCAGTTCTTC. Its protein is CASSQGLPGLNNEQFF. This chain joins TRBV3-1 (or the pseudogene TRBV3-2) and TRBJ2-1; 7 nucleotides align to TRBD2. The J segment lost 5 bases and the V segment lost 3 bases, leaving 10 bases of the junction unmatched. The CDR3 spans 16 residues. Germline V CDR1 and CDR2: LGHDT, YNNKEL (reference sequence).

This clone has more than one count but fewer than ten. CDR3 sequence: CASSIQPTYEQYF. CDR3 bases: TGTGCCAGCAGCATACAGCCAACCTACGAGCAGTACTTC. This sequence joins TRBV6-6 and TRBJ2-7; D remains unclear. Germline V gives CDR1 MNHNY, CDR2 SVGAGI (reference sequence). Trimming removed 6 bases from V and 2 bases from J, with 11 bases in between. The CDR3 totals 13 residues.

This chain joins TRBV7-8 and TRBJ2-3; D is perhaps TRBD2 (7 bases). V lost 2 bases to trimming and J lost 2 bases, with 17 bases between them. Germline V gene data show CDR1 as SGHVS and CDR2 as FQNEAQ. The CDR3 has 17 amino acids. The CDR3 spells CASSLQFAGANTDTQYF. In DNA, the CDR3 is TGTGCCAGCAGCTTACAGTTCGCGGGGGCCAACACAGATACGCAGTATTTT.

The rearrangement joins TRBV28 to TRBJ2-1; 11 bases line up with TRBD2. CDR1 and CDR2 (germline): MDHEN, SYDVKM. The J segment lost 2 bases and the V segment lost 4 bases, leaving 4 bases of the junction unmatched. The CDR3 loop spans 16 amino acids. The CDR3: CASSSTSGGPYNEQFF. In DNA, the CDR3 is TGTGCCAGCAGTTCCACTAGCGGGGGACCCTACAATGAGCAGTTCTTC.

J is TRBJ2-5 and V is TRBV18, with D perhaps TRBD2 (5 bases). The CDR3 is made up of 11 amino acids. Deletions cut 8 bases from V and 1 base from J, with 5 bases between. Germline V gives CDR1 KGHSH, CDR2 LQKENI. In nucleotides, the CDR3 is TGTGCCAGCGCGGGCCAAGAGACCCAGTACTTC. Encoded protein: CASAGQETQYF. Full variable domain (remainder filled in from reference TRBV18 and TRBJ2-5): NAGVMQNPRHLVRRRGQEARLRCSPMKGHSHVYWYRQLPEEGLKFMVYLQKENIIDESGMPKERFSAEFPKEGPSILRIQQVVRGDSAAYFCASAGQETQYFGPGTRLLVL.

The chain joins TRBV13 to TRBJ1-1; 9 nucleotides match TRBD1. Germline trimming cut 6 bases from V and 7 bases from J; bases unmatched to any gene: 15. CDR1 is PRHDT and CDR2 is FYEKMQ in the germline V gene (reference sequence). The CDR3 totals 16 residues. This CDR3 reads CASRVWGEGQGVEAFF. The CDR3, as DNA: TGTGCCAGCAGAGTTTGGGGTGAGGGACAGGGCGTTGAAGCTTTCTTT. Full variable domain (missing parts from reference TRBV13 and TRBJ1-1): AAGVIQSPRHLIKEKRETATLKCYPIPRHDTVYWYQQGPGQDPQFLISFYEKMQSDKGSIPDRFSAQQFSDYHSELNMSSLELGDSALYFCASRVWGEGQGVEAFFGQGTRLTVV.

The chain couples TRBV11-2 to TRBJ2-3, with D perhaps TRBD2 (5 bases). V was shortened by 6 bases and J by 8 bases, with 18 bases between the two germline ends. This CDR3 region has 14 residues. Per the germline V gene, CDR1 is SGHAT and CDR2 is FQNNGV. CDR3 nucleotides: TGTGCCAGCAGAACCCCACGGGAATCTGTTACGCAGTATTTT. Translating gives CASRTPRESVTQYF. Full variable domain (remainder filled in from reference TRBV11-2 and TRBJ2-3): EAGVAQSPRYKIIEKRQSVAFWCNPISGHATLYWYQQILGQGPKLLIQFQNNGVVDDSQLPKDRFSAERLKGVDSTLKIQPAKLEDSAVYLCASRTPRESVTQYFGPGTRLTVL.

There are a few counts of this clone. This chain links TRBV7-9 with TRBJ1-3; maybe TRBD1 (6 bases). The CDR3 covers 14 residues. The germline V gene has CDR1 SEHNR and CDR2 FQNEAQ (reference sequence). Trimming took 6 bases from V and 4 from J, leaving 13 bases between them. DNA of the CDR3: TGTGCCAGCAGTTTTTCAGGGGCAGGAAACACCATATATTTT. Its protein product is CASSFSGAGNTIYF.

The chain combines TRBV5-5 with TRBJ1-5, with TRBD1 matching 7 bases. Germline values: CDR1 SGHKS, CDR2 YYEKEE (reference sequence). The CDR3 spans 15 residues. Losses at the gene ends were 4 bases for V and 2 bases for J; bases not matched to a gene: 6. Here the CDR3 DNA reads TGTGCCAGCAGCCATGGACAGGCGGGCAATCAGCCCCAGCATTTT. Amino acids: CASSHGQAGNQPQHF.

This sequence joins TRBV5-5 and TRBJ2-1, with 12 bases that match TRBD2. The J segment lost 4 bases and the V segment lost 0 bases, leaving 2 bases of the junction unmatched. This CDR3 has 16 residues. Germline values: CDR1 SGHKS, CDR2 YYEKEE (reference sequence). CDR3 in DNA: TGTGCCAGCAGCTTGGGACTAGCGGGGGCTTACAATGAGCAGTTCTTC. Protein sequence: CASSLGLAGAYNEQFF.

This clone turned up a few times. The V call is TRBV5-4, the J call TRBJ2-7, with D possibly TRBD1 on 5 matching bases. V lost 0 bases, J lost 5 bases, and 6 bases lay in between. The CDR3 runs 12 residues. Germline V lookup: CDR1 SGHNT, CDR2 YYREEE (reference sequence). As DNA, the CDR3 is TGTGCCAGCAGCTTGGAGGGGAACGAGCAGTACTTC. Translated, it gives CASSLEGNEQYF.

The chain has TRBV28 and TRBJ2-1, with a tentative D call TRBD2 (6 bases). This CDR3 is 13 amino acids long. Per germline, CDR1 MDHEN and CDR2 SYDVKM. The V end was cut by 6 bases, the J end by 3 bases, with 9 bases between. CDR3 sequence: CASSRGLYNEQFF. The CDR3 DNA follows: TGTGCCAGCAGCCGGGGACTCTACAATGAGCAGTTCTTC.

The rearrangement links TRBV9 to TRBJ2-1; D ambiguous. CDR3 length equals 15 residues. The germline gives CDR1 SGDLS, CDR2 YYNGEE. V was clipped by 3 bases and J by 0 bases, with 10 bases between them. DNA for the CDR3: TGTGCCAGCAGCGGTGCTTGGAGCTCCTACAATGAGCAGTTCTTC. Its translation: CASSGAWSSYNEQFF. Drawing the rest from reference TRBV9 and TRBJ2-1, the complete variable domain is DSGVTQTPKHLITATGQRVTLRCSPRSGDLSVYWYQQSLDQGLQFLIQYYNGEERAKGNILERFSAQQFPDLHSELNLSSLELGDSALYFCASSGAWSSYNEQFFGPGTRLTVL.

The rearrangement links TRBV19 to TRBJ2-3; 9 bases align to TRBD1. This CDR3 has 14 amino acids. The V gene's germline CDR1 is LNHDA and CDR2 SQIVND (reference sequence). V dropped 3 bases and J dropped 3; count of bases not matched to a gene: 1. The DNA of the CDR3 is TGTGCCAGTAGTATGGACAGGGGTACAGATACGCAGTATTTT. It codes for CASSMDRGTDTQYF.

This chain joins TRBV30 and TRBJ1-1; D is ambiguous. The CDR3 consists of 12 residues. V gave up 3 bases and J gave up 1 base, with 6 bases separating them. Per the germline V gene, CDR1 is GTSNPN and CDR2 is SVGIG (reference sequence). The DNA of the CDR3 is TGTGCCTGGAGACAACCGAACACTGAAGCTTTCTTT. Translated: CAWRQPNTEAFF.

This clone has only one observation. V and J are TRBV5-1 and TRBJ1-5; D is unclear. The CDR3 covers 15 residues. The germline V gene encodes CDR1 SGHRS and CDR2 YFSETQ. Deletions cut 0 bases from V and 7 bases from J, with 14 bases between. In DNA form, the CDR3 reads TGCGCCAGCAGCTTGGCGGGCTCCTCGGGGCAGCCCCAGCATTTT. Protein product: CASSLAGSSGQPQHF.

This CDR3 is CASSLEGQKSSTIYF. In nucleotides, the CDR3 is TGCGCCAGCAGCTTGGAGGGACAGAAGTCTTCCACCATATATTTT. The rearrangement links TRBV5-1 to TRBJ1-3, with 7 bases that match TRBD1. CDR3 length equals 15 residues. V gave up 0 bases and J gave up 9 bases; unmatched junction bases: 9. Germline V gene data show CDR1 as SGHRS and CDR2 as YFSETQ.